This entry describes one T cell receptor beta chain. V was pared by 1 base and J by 2 bases, with 11 bases between. CDR3 length: 15 residues. CDR1 is SGHTA and CDR2 is FQGTGA in the germline V gene. Here immunoSEQ multiplex PCR was the method, and the copy in TCRdb shows in-frame clones only, minus some. The table includes roughly 330,000 clones, 60% to 80% detected once. This sample is part of a study of cytotoxic CD8 clonotypes in ibrutinib-treated CLL. The rearrangement links TRBV7-3 to TRBJ2-5, with a tentative D call TRBD2 (5 bases). Sequencing used PBMCs, obtained after 36 months of ibrutinib treatment. The sequence derives from a human donor with chronic lymphocytic leukemia. The CDR3: CASSLRPGGQETQYF. CDR3 bases: TGTGCCAGCAGCTTAAGGCCAGGAGGTCAAGAGACCCAGTACTTC.